The present TCR beta chain was sequenced within a study of read filtering for tumor transcriptome and immune sequencing. Overall study results and limits: Approximately 80% of IR-seq clonotypes had one read, totaling around 3.3% of reads; RNA-seq: around 70% and 40%. The CD138-negative fraction was mixed bone marrow immune cells, not pure T cells.

This clonotype was seen at least ten times. Its antigen remains unknown. The CDR3 runs 11 residues. Trimming took 4 bases from V and 7 from J, leaving 7 bases between them. Molecular barcoded adaptors covering alpha/delta and beta/gamma chains were used on 400 to 450 ng RNA. Each CDR3 protein is one row after TCRdb ran MiXCR on the reads. The data contain over 50,000 distinct CDR3 sequences, about a fifth of them singletons. The rearrangement links TRBV23-1 to TRBJ2-5; no firm D call. TRBV23-1 has ORF status, its function being uncertain. Sequences were obtained from a population of CD138-negative cells sorted from bone marrow. The TCR comes from a donor at least 40 years old with multiple myeloma. CDR3 loop: CASSPRWTQYF. CDR3 coding DNA: TGCGCCAGCAGTCCCAGGTGGACCCAGTACTTC.